This record looks at one TCR beta chain sequence and its context. This CDR3 has 16 amino acids. The sample originates from a study of blood T cell repertoires in COVID-19. Turning to the study itself: COVID-19 samples collected from the United States, Italy and Spain covered acute and convalescent phases. Sample material is recorded as cDNA or gDNA derived from T cells, B-cell-depleted T cells, or PBMCs.

Under the authors' procedure: It was from reference gene primer amplification that nucleated cell counts were estimated. Assay used: immunoSEQ multiplex PCR; TCRdb lists only in-frame clones, some missing. V and J calls and clone size are as listed in that table; D and trimming were resolved from the DNA. The sample consists of 59,000 or so clones, just over 90% of them appearing once. The TCR sequence derives from a human donor in a cohort sampled during active COVID-19. This sequence joins TRBV12-2 and TRBJ2-2; the table's D gene call, TRBD2, was not cross checked with the DNA. TRBV12-2 is classified as a pseudogene. The material sequenced was peripheral blood. CDR3 coding DNA: TGTGCAAGTCGCTTAGCGGACTCCCCGAACACCGGGGAGCTGTTTTTT. This translates into CASRLADSPNTGELFF.